The TCR beta chain under discussion was sequenced for a study of beta chain features in type 1 diabetes. The CDR3 spans 17 residues. Trimming pared 5 bases from V and 8 bases from J, leaving 27 bases between. CDR1 is SGHTA and CDR2 is FQGNSA in the germline V gene. Since all of the isolated RNA was reverse transcribed, expressed TCRB transcripts were what got sequenced. Assay: immunoSEQ multiplex PCR; the TCRdb copy retains only in-frame clones and omits some. The data hold about 110,000 clones, with under 40% observed a single time. Sequences were obtained from stem cell memory CD4+ T cells from blood. The receptor was isolated from a woman in her late teens or twenties in good health. The chain carries TRBV7-2 and TRBJ1-2; D might be TRBD1 (6 bases). The CDR3 DNA is TGTGCCAGCAGCCGGATCTATCAGGGGCCTTCGACGGTCGGCTACACCTTC. It encodes CASSRIYQGPSTVGYTF. Supplemented by reference TRBV7-2 and TRBJ1-2, the full variable domain reads GAGVSQSPSNKVTEKGKDVELRCDPISGHTALYWYRQSLGQGLEFLIYFQGNSAPDKSGLPSDRFSAERTGGSVSTLTIQRTQQEDSAVYLCASSRIYQGPSTVGYTFGSGTRLTVV.